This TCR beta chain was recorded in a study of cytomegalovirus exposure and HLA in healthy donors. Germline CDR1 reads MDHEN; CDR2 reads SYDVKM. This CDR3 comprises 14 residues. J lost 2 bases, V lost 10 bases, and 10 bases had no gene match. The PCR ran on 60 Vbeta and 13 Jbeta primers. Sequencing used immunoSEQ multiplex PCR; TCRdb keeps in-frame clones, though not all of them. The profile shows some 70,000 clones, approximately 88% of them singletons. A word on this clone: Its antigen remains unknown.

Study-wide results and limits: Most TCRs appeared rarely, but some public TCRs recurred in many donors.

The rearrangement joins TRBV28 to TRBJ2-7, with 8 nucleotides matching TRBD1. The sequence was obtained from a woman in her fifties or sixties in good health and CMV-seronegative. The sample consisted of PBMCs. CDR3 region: CATNPPGQAYEQYF. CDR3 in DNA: TGTGCCACGAACCCCCCGGGACAGGCCTACGAGCAGTACTTC.